This T cell receptor beta chain was documented in a study of blood T cell repertoires in COVID-19. Study information: Whether acute or convalescent, the COVID-19 samples came from the United States, Italy and Spain. The analysed material was cDNA or gDNA that came from T cells, B-cell-depleted T cells, or PBMCs.

As processed by the authors: For nucleated cells, counts were estimated from reference gene primer amplification. Clones were sequenced by immunoSEQ multiplex PCR, and TCRdb holds only the in-frame ones, with some missing. V and J calls and clone size are given by that table; D and trimming were obtained from the DNA. The table records about 40,000 clones, over 75% of them present only once. The ends were cut back, 4 bases at V and 2 bases at J, with 8 bases in the middle. Germline CDR1 is MDHEN and CDR2 is SYDVKM. The CDR3 is made up of 13 amino acids. This clonotype originated in a woman in her 70s with acute or convalescent COVID-19. The V call is TRBV28, the J call TRBJ1-2; D gene uncertain. The specimen was peripheral blood. The CDR3 nucleotides are TGTGCCAGCAGTTCGGCACAGAACTATGGCTACACCTTC. Translating gives CASSSAQNYGYTF.